The 21 T cell receptor beta chains in this list originate from one sample, sequenced in a study of cytomegalovirus exposure and HLA in healthy donors. PCR amplification relied on 60 Vbeta primers (plus 13 Jbeta primers). Repertoires were generated with immunoSEQ multiplex PCR, while TCRdb's copy carries only in-frame clones and drops some. The sample lists 100,000 to 150,000 clones; over 15% were seen once. Input material: PBMCs. All receptors come from a female donor in good health and CMV-seropositive.

The gene calls are TRBV2 and TRBJ1-1; D unresolved. The V and J ends lost 6 bases and 5 bases respectively, with 16 bases between them. The CDR3 consists of 14 residues. CDR1 is SNHLY and CDR2 is FYNNEI in the germline V gene. CDR3 protein: CASRLTGIRTEAFF. The CDR3 nucleotides are TGTGCCAGCAGACTAACGGGTATACGGACTGAAGCTTTCTTT.

This clone was observed a handful of times. This chain uses TRBV28 with TRBJ2-3; no firm D call. Germline values: CDR1 MDHEN, CDR2 SYDVKM. The CDR3 is 14 residues long. V lost 2 bases and J 7 bases, leaving 13 bases between the germline ends. CDR3 DNA sequence: TGTGCCAGCAGTTTAGGGCAAGAGAGCAATACGCAGTATTTT. Its translation is CASSLGQESNTQYF.

The sample holds a few counts of this clone. This rearrangement joins TRBV4-3 to TRBJ2-1; TRBD2 matches at 10 bases. This CDR3 is built from 16 residues. V gave up 0 bases and J gave up 7 bases; unmatched junction bases: 6. CDR1 and CDR2 from the germline V gene are LGHNA and YSLEER. CDR3 in amino acids: CASSQEAGGRGNEQFF. The CDR3, as DNA: TGCGCCAGCAGCCAAGAAGCGGGAGGGCGAGGGAATGAGCAGTTCTTC.

The genes are TRBV4-1 and TRBJ2-2; 9 nucleotides match TRBD2. There are 14 residues in the CDR3. Looked up from germline, CDR1 is MGHRA and CDR2 is YSYEKL. Trimming took 1 base from V and 6 from J; bases not matched to a gene: 0. CDR3 nucleotides: TGCGCCAGCAGCCAAGGCGGGGGGGCCGGGGAGCTGTTTTTT. Residues: CASSQGGGAGELFF.

The chain carries TRBV5-4 and TRBJ1-3, with TRBD1 matching over 7 bases. Trimming cost V 4 bases and J 0 bases; bases outside gene matches: 7. Germline V gene data show CDR1 as SGHNT and CDR2 as YYREEE (reference sequence). The CDR3 extends over 16 amino acids. The CDR3 coding sequence is TGTGCCAGCAGCAAGGACAGGCTACGCTCTGGAAACACCATATATTTT. Amino acids: CASSKDRLRSGNTIYF.

This clone was counted a few times. The chain carries TRBV5-1 and TRBJ1-2, with D possibly being TRBD1 (5 bases). The V gene lost 1 base and the J gene lost 5 bases, with 15 bases spanning the gap. The CDR3 covers 15 residues. The germline CDR1 and CDR2 sequences are SGHRS and YFSETQ. The CDR3 sequence is CASSLSSGSEYGYTF. Here the CDR3 DNA reads TGCGCCAGCAGCTTGTCGTCAGGGTCTGAATATGGCTACACCTTC.

The chain joins TRBV30 to TRBJ2-7; possibly TRBD2 for D (6 bases). Trimming removed 0 bases at V and 1 base at J, with 10 bases between. The CDR3 length is 14 residues. CDR1 GTSNPN and CDR2 SVGIG come from the germline V gene (reference sequence). DNA for the CDR3: TGTGCCTGGAGTGTACCCGGGACTTCCTACGAGCAGTACTTC. Translating gives CAWSVPGTSYEQYF.

This clone was detected only a few times. V usage is TRBV7-6 and J usage is TRBJ2-1, with 8 bases identical to TRBD1. This CDR3 has 15 residues. Trimming took 5 bases from V and 4 from J; bases not matched to a gene: 7. Germline CDR1 SGHVS, CDR2 FNYEAQ. The CDR3 sequence is CASSPQGAGYNEQFF. The CDR3 DNA sequence: TGTGCCAGCAGCCCCCAGGGGGCGGGTTACAATGAGCAGTTCTTC.

This clone was found a few times. The chain has TRBV27 and TRBJ1-2, with 10 bases aligning to TRBD1. Germline trimming cut 5 bases from V and 4 bases from J; bases unmatched to any gene: 7. This CDR3 is 15 amino acids long. Per the germline V gene, CDR1 is MNHEY and CDR2 is SMNVEV (reference sequence). DNA for the CDR3: TGTGCCAGCAGTAAATCCGGGACAGGGGTCTATGGCTACACCTTC. This gives the protein CASSKSGTGVYGYTF.

This sequence joins TRBV14 and TRBJ1-1, with a weak D call TRBD1 (6 bases). This CDR3 is built from 17 residues. Germline V lookup: CDR1 SGHDN, CDR2 FVKESK. Trimming left V 1 base short and J 1 base short, with 16 bases between. The CDR3 nucleotides read TGTGCCAGCAGCCAAGGGGGGCTCAGGGTGTGGAACACTGAAGCTTTCTTT. It specifies CASSQGGLRVWNTEAFF.

This chain uses TRBV6-4 with TRBJ2-1, with a possible D match to TRBD1 (6 bases). The CDR3 extends over 13 amino acids. Germline CDR1 MRHNA, CDR2 SNTAGT. V was pared by 4 bases and J by 9 bases, with 13 bases between. The CDR3 DNA follows: TGTGCCAGCAGTGTCAACCAGGGGTTTGAGCAGTTCTTC. Amino acids: CASSVNQGFEQFF.

The V gene is TRBV4-1, the J gene TRBJ2-3; 7 positions match TRBD2. With 0 bases clipped from V and 4 bases from J, the junction kept 10 bases outside the gene matches. Germline CDR1 and CDR2: MGHRA and YSYEKL. The CDR3 length is 17 residues. CDR3 amino acids: CASSQDLASGIADTQYF. The CDR3 nucleotides are TGCGCCAGCAGCCAAGATTTGGCTAGCGGCATAGCAGATACGCAGTATTTT.

The J gene is TRBJ2-3, the V gene TRBV29-1; 7 bases align to TRBD1. V gave up 7 bases and J gave up 6 bases; unmatched junction bases: 10. The germline V gene has CDR1 SQVTM and CDR2 ANQGSEA. This CDR3 is 13 amino acids long. This chain's CDR3 is CSGRRLQGDTQYF. The CDR3 DNA follows: TGCAGCGGACGCCGCCTACAGGGGGATACGCAGTATTTT.

This clone has just a few counts. The genes are TRBV5-1 and TRBJ2-3; D may be TRBD2 (6 bases). The germline V gene has CDR1 SGHRS and CDR2 YFSETQ. The CDR3 contains 15 residues. V lost 4 bases and J 6 bases, leaving 18 bases between the germline ends. CDR3 in DNA: TGCGCCAGCAGCCGGGGACTTTCGCTCGGCGATACGCAGTATTTT. Amino acids: CASSRGLSLGDTQYF.

This clone was counted only a few times. This chain connects TRBV7-2 to TRBJ2-1; TRBD2 agrees at 11 bases. Germline values: CDR1 SGHTA, CDR2 FQGNSA. CDR3 length: 17 amino acids. Germline trimming cut 2 bases from V and 5 bases from J; bases unmatched to any gene: 8. The CDR3 protein is CASSLREPGLADNEQFF. CDR3 sequence (DNA): TGTGCCAGCAGCTTACGGGAACCGGGACTAGCGGACAATGAGCAGTTCTTC.

This rearrangement joins TRBV2 to TRBJ2-1; 9 bases match TRBD1. The CDR3 runs to 14 residues. V lost 5 bases and J lost 5; bases outside the gene matches: 4. The germline V gene has CDR1 SNHLY and CDR2 FYNNEI. This chain's CDR3 is CASSPGTGHNEQFF. The CDR3 nucleotides are TGTGCCAGCAGTCCCGGGACAGGGCACAATGAGCAGTTCTTC.

The V gene is TRBV4-3, the J gene TRBJ2-3, with a possible D match to TRBD1 (6 bases). Between the trimmed V and J ends, which lost 1 base and 3 bases, there was a span of 17 bases. The CDR3 runs 17 residues. Germline V gives CDR1 LGHNA, CDR2 YSLEER. In nucleotides, the CDR3 is TGCGCCAGCAGCCAAGTCAAGGGCAGGGGTTTTACAGATACGCAGTATTTT. Residues: CASSQVKGRGFTDTQYF.

The chain carries TRBV6-5 and TRBJ2-1; weak D call: TRBD1 (6 bases). In germline, CDR1 is MNHEY, CDR2 SVGAGI. With 0 bases removed from V and 2 bases from J, the gap between germline ends came to 11 bases. The CDR3 runs to 16 residues. CDR3 in DNA: TGTGCCAGCAGTTACTCGACAGGCGGTGCCTACAATGAGCAGTTCTTC. As protein: CASSYSTGGAYNEQFF.

V gene TRBV10-3 combines with J gene TRBJ2-1, with 9 nucleotides matching TRBD1. Germline V lookup: CDR1 ENHRY, CDR2 SYGVKD. The CDR3 sequence is 14 residues long. V shed 7 bases, J shed 4 bases, and the junction held 5 bases outside the gene matches. CDR3 DNA: TGTGCCATCAAAACCGGGACAGGGTACAATGAGCAGTTCTTC. Protein product: CAIKTGTGYNEQFF.

The CDR3: CASSLGPHRSSGNTIYF. The CDR3 coding sequence is TGTGCCAGCAGCCTAGGCCCCCACAGGAGCTCTGGAAACACCATATATTTT. V gene TRBV7-9 combines with J gene TRBJ1-3; D may be TRBD1 (5 bases). Germline CDR1 reads SEHNR; CDR2 reads FQNEAQ (reference sequence). This CDR3 has 17 residues. V was pared by 5 bases and J by 0 bases, with 17 bases between.

This clone was seen only a few times. The V gene is TRBV27, the J gene TRBJ2-1, with TRBD1 matching over 8 bases. The germline V gene encodes CDR1 MNHEY and CDR2 SMNVEV (reference sequence). Trimming at V came to 5 bases and at J to 8 bases, leaving 11 bases not matched to a gene. This CDR3 is 15 amino acids long. CDR3 coding DNA: TGTGCCAGCAGTCCGACGGCCCCGACAGGGGATGAGCAGTTCTTC. Translation gives CASSPTAPTGDEQFF.